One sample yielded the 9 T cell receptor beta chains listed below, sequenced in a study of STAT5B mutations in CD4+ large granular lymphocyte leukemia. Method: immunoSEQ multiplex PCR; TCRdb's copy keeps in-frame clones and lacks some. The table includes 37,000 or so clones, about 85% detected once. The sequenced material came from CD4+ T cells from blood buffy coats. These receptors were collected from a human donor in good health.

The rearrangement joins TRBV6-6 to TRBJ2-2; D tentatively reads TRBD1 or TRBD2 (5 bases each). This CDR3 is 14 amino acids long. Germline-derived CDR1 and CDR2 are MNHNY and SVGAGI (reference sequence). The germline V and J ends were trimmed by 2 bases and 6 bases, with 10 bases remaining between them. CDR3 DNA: TGTGCCAGCAGTTACCCAGAGGGGTCCGGGGAGCTGTTTTTT. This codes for CASSYPEGSGELFF.

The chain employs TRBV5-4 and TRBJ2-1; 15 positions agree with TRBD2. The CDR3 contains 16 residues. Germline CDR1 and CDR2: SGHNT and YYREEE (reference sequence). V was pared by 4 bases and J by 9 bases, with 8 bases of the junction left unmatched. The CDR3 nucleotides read TGTGCCAGCAGCGATGGACTAGCGGGAGGGCCCCCTGAGCAGTTCTTC. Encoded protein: CASSDGLAGGPPEQFF.

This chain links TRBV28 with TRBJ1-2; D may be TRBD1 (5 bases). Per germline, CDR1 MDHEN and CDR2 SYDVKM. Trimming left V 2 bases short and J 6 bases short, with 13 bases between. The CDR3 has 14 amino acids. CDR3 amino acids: CASSLGPGIHGYTF. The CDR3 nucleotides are TGTGCCAGCAGTTTAGGGCCAGGGATACATGGCTACACCTTC.

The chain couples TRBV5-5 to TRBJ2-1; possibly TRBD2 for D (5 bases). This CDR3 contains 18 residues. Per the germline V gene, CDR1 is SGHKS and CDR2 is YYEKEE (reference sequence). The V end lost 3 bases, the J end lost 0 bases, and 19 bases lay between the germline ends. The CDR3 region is CASSSLGNPLFSYNEQFF. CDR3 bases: TGTGCCAGCAGCTCCCTCGGGAACCCCTTATTCTCCTACAATGAGCAGTTCTTC.

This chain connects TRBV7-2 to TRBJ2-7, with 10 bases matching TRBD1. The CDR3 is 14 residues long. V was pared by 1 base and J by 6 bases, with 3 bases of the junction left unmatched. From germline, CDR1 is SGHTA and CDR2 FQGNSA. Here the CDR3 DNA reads TGTGCCAGCAGCTTAGGACGGGACAGGGGCGAGCAGTACTTC. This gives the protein CASSLGRDRGEQYF.

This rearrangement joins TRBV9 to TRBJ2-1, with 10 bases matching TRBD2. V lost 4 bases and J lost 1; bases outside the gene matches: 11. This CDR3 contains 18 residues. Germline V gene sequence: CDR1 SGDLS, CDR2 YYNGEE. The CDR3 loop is CASSPRGLAGVSYNEQFF. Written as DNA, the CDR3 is TGTGCCAGCAGCCCCAGAGGCCTAGCGGGAGTTTCCTACAATGAGCAGTTCTTC.

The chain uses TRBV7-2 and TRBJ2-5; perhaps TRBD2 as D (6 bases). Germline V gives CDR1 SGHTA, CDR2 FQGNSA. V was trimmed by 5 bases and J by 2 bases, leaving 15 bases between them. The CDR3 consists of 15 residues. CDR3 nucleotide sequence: TGTGCCAGCAGCGGGGGGACTTCCCGACAAGAGACCCAGTACTTC. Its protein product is CASSGGTSRQETQYF.

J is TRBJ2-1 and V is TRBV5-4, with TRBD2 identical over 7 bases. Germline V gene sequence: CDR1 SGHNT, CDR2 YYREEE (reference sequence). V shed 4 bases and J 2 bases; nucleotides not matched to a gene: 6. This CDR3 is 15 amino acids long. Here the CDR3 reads CASSKLAAPYNEQFF. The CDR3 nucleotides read TGTGCCAGCAGCAAGCTAGCGGCCCCCTACAATGAGCAGTTCTTC. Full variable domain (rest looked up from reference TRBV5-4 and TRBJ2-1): ETGVTQSPTHLIKTRGQQVTLRCSSQSGHNTVSWYQQALGQGPQFIFQYYREEENGRGNFPPRFSGLQFPNYSSELNVNALELDDSALYLCASSKLAAPYNEQFFGPGTRLTVL.

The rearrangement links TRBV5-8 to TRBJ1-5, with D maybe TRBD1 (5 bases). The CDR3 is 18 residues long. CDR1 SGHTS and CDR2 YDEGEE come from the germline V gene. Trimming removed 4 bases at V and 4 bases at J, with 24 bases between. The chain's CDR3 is CASSPNQFFGGWNQPQHF. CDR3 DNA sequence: TGTGCCAGCAGCCCAAATCAGTTTTTTGGGGGTTGGAATCAGCCCCAGCATTTT.